Shown below are 3 T cell receptor beta chains from a single sample sequenced in a study of prognosis after radiotherapy for stage I lung cancer. The study amplified the TCR beta CDR3 region from genomic DNA. This amplification was carried out by two rounds of multiplex PCR. Amplification in first-round PCR relied on primers specific to each TRBV and TRBJ gene. TCRdb redid the calling of the multiplex PCR reads with MiXCR, one entry per CDR3 protein. This table has some 34,000 distinct CDR3 sequences, 30% to 35% appearing once. The source was PBMCs, collected before or after stereotactic body radiation therapy (not recorded which). These receptors originate from a donor at least 50 years old with non-small cell lung cancer.

This clonotype has at least ten counts. The chain links TRBV5-1 to TRBJ1-1; D is ambiguous. Germline V lookup: CDR1 SGHRS, CDR2 YFSETQ. Trimming took off 7 bases at V and 1 base at J, with 14 bases between the two ends. There are 14 residues in the CDR3. CDR3 protein: CASRPDPENTEAFF. The CDR3 nucleotides are TGCGCCAGCCGTCCGGATCCCGAGAACACTGAAGCTTTCTTT.

This clonotype was seen repeatedly, ten times or more. The J gene is TRBJ1-4, the V gene TRBV28; TRBD1 matches 11 bases. The V and J ends lost 1 base and 8 bases, in that order; junction bases with no gene match: 9. The length of the CDR3 is 17 residues. CDR1 and CDR2 from the germline V gene are MDHEN and SYDVKM. The CDR3 DNA follows: TGTGCCAGCAGTTTATCCCCTCCGGGACAGGGGGGAGAAAAACTGTTTTTT. Its protein product is CASSLSPPGQGGEKLFF. The whole variable domain, filled in from reference TRBV28 and TRBJ1-4, reads DVKVTQSSRYLVKRTGEKVFLECVQDMDHENMFWYRQDPGLGLRLIYFSYDVKMKEKGDIPEGYSVSREKKERFSLILESASTNQTSMYLCASSLSPPGQGGEKLFFGSGTQLSVL.

For this clonotype: A read error may be the cause here, since a much bigger clone is one base away. CDR3 residues: CASSPLGSYYEQYF. CDR3 in DNA: TGTGCCAGCTCACCACTGGGCAGCTACTACGAGCAGTACTTC. V is TRBV18 and J is TRBJ2-7; D gene unclear. The CDR3 sequence is 14 residues long. The germline CDR1 and CDR2 sequences are KGHSH and LQKENI. The ends were cut back, 1 base at V and 3 bases at J, with 10 bases in the middle.